Listed below are T cell receptor beta chains from one sample, sequenced in a study of T cell changes during pregnancy in multiple sclerosis. Method: immunoSEQ multiplex PCR; TCRdb's copy keeps in-frame clones and lacks some. The table includes about 40,000 clones, roughly 93% detected once. Sequencing was performed on CD8+ T cells from peripheral blood mononuclear cells, taken in the third trimester of pregnancy. These receptors originate from a female donor with multiple sclerosis, enrolled in a pregnancy study. Each CDR3 is given with its conserved first and last residue. Fields, in order: D gene, J gene, clone size, V gene, CDR3 protein, CDR3 DNA. D genes are given only for firm matches. A row's size may be missing; if present it is once, few, many or a size class.

D gene: .; J gene: TRBJ1-2; clone size: .; V gene: TRBV9; CDR3 protein: CASSIRERGNYGYTF; CDR3 DNA: TGTGCCAGCAGCATCCGGGAACGAGGGAACTATGGCTACACCTTC
D gene: .; J gene: TRBJ1-5; clone size: .; V gene: TRBV7-6; CDR3 protein: CASSPRIGDQPQHF; CDR3 DNA: TGTGCCAGCAGTCCTCGAATAGGGGATCAGCCCCAGCATTTT
D gene: .; J gene: TRBJ2-7; clone size: .; V gene: TRBV5-6; CDR3 protein: CASSLGGGEQYF; CDR3 DNA: TGTGCCAGCAGCCTCGGCGGAGGGGAGCAGTACTTC
D gene: TRBD2; J gene: TRBJ2-3; clone size: .; V gene: TRBV5-1; CDR3 protein: CASKSGGAVDTQYF; CDR3 DNA: TGCGCCAGCAAGAGCGGGGGGGCGGTAGATACGCAGTATTTT
D gene: .; J gene: TRBJ1-1; clone size: .; V gene: TRBV5-1; CDR3 protein: CASSPGQSMNTEAFF; CDR3 DNA: TGCGCCAGCAGCCCCGGACAGTCCATGAACACTGAAGCTTTCTTT
D gene: .; J gene: TRBJ2-6; clone size: .; V gene: TRBV6-5; CDR3 protein: CASTYGSSGANVLTF; CDR3 DNA: TGTGCCAGCACCTACGGGAGCTCTGGGGCCAACGTCCTGACTTTC
D gene: .; J gene: TRBJ2-4; clone size: .; V gene: TRBV11-2; CDR3 protein: CASSPGGTENIQYF; CDR3 DNA: TGTGCCAGCAGCCCCGGGGGAACTGAAAACATTCAGTACTTC
D gene: TRBD2; J gene: TRBJ2-1; clone size: .; V gene: TRBV13; CDR3 protein: CASSSRLAGGTSYNEQFF; CDR3 DNA: TGTGCCAGCAGCTCCCGACTAGCGGGGGGAACCTCCTACAATGAGCAGTTCTTC
D gene: .; J gene: TRBJ2-7; clone size: .; V gene: TRBV6-5; CDR3 protein: CASSSSGQTYEQYF; CDR3 DNA: TGTGCCAGCAGTTCGTCCGGACAGACTTACGAGCAGTACTTC
D gene: .; J gene: TRBJ2-7; clone size: .; V gene: TRBV9; CDR3 protein: CASSGPGVEQYF; CDR3 DNA: TGTGCCAGCAGCGGACCAGGGGTCGAGCAGTACTTC
D gene: .; J gene: TRBJ2-7; clone size: .; V gene: TRBV7-9; CDR3 protein: CASSLDRAPQYF; CDR3 DNA: TGTGCCAGCAGCTTAGACAGGGCCCCGCAGTACTTC
D gene: TRBD2; J gene: TRBJ2-5; clone size: .; V gene: TRBV11-2; CDR3 protein: CASSPGGWETQYF; CDR3 DNA: TGTGCCAGCAGCCCCGGGGGGTGGGAGACCCAGTACTTC
D gene: TRBD2; J gene: TRBJ2-5; clone size: .; V gene: TRBV5-6; CDR3 protein: CASSLAAGRETQYF; CDR3 DNA: TGTGCCAGCAGCTTGGCAGCGGGACGCGAGACCCAGTACTTC
D gene: TRBD1; J gene: TRBJ1-2; clone size: .; V gene: TRBV5-6; CDR3 protein: CASSLDRDRKFNGYTF; CDR3 DNA: TGTGCCAGCAGCTTAGACCGGGACAGAAAGTTCAATGGCTACACCTTC
D gene: TRBD2; J gene: TRBJ2-7; clone size: .; V gene: TRBV6-6; CDR3 protein: CASSLAGGYYEQYF; CDR3 DNA: TGTGCCAGCAGTCTAGCGGGGGGGTACTACGAGCAGTACTTC
D gene: .; J gene: TRBJ2-5; clone size: once; V gene: TRBV25-1; CDR3 protein: CASSAGEGDIETQYF; CDR3 DNA: TGTGCCAGCAGTGCCGGGGAAGGGGACATAGAGACCCAGTACTTC
D gene: .; J gene: TRBJ2-2; clone size: .; V gene: TRBV7-6; CDR3 protein: CASSKSGTGELFF; CDR3 DNA: TGTGCCAGCAGCAAAAGCGGCACCGGGGAGCTGTTTTTT
D gene: .; J gene: TRBJ2-7; clone size: once; V gene: TRBV6-5; CDR3 protein: CASSYGAGAYEQYF; CDR3 DNA: TGTGCCAGCAGTTACGGGGCAGGGGCCTACGAGCAGTACTTC
D gene: .; J gene: TRBJ1-6; clone size: .; V gene: TRBV4-1; CDR3 protein: CASSQEGGTFHSPLHF; CDR3 DNA: TGCGCCAGCAGCCAGGAGGGGGGGACTTTTCATTCACCCCTCCACTTT
D gene: TRBD1; J gene: TRBJ1-3; clone size: .; V gene: TRBV10-3; CDR3 protein: CAISPGGSGNTIYF; CDR3 DNA: TGTGCCATCAGTCCAGGGGGCTCTGGAAACACCATATATTTT
D gene: TRBD2; J gene: TRBJ2-7; clone size: .; V gene: TRBV5-5; CDR3 protein: CASSAPWSGVDSYEQYF; CDR3 DNA: TGTGCCAGCAGCGCGCCCTGGAGCGGGGTGGATTCCTACGAGCAGTACTTC
D gene: TRBD1; J gene: TRBJ1-4; clone size: .; V gene: TRBV5-8; CDR3 protein: CASSPRTGSTTNEKLFF; CDR3 DNA: TGTGCCAGCAGTCCCCGGACAGGCTCTACAACTAATGAAAAACTGTTTTTT
D gene: .; J gene: TRBJ2-5; clone size: .; V gene: TRBV11-2; CDR3 protein: CASSLAFGGQETQYF; CDR3 DNA: TGTGCCAGCAGCTTAGCTTTCGGGGGACAAGAGACCCAGTACTTC
D gene: TRBD2; J gene: TRBJ2-1; clone size: .; V gene: TRBV30; CDR3 protein: CAWRGLAGDYNEQFF; CDR3 DNA: TGTGCCTGGAGAGGACTAGCCGGGGACTACAATGAGCAGTTCTTC
D gene: TRBD1; J gene: TRBJ2-3; clone size: .; V gene: TRBV11-2; CDR3 protein: CASSEPVTGGYTDTQYF; CDR3 DNA: TGTGCCAGCAGCGAACCCGTTACAGGGGGCTACACAGATACGCAGTATTTT
D gene: .; J gene: TRBJ2-2; clone size: .; V gene: TRBV4-2; CDR3 protein: CASSQPTNTGELFF; CDR3 DNA: TGTGCCAGCAGCCAACCCACGAACACCGGGGAGCTGTTTTTT
D gene: .; J gene: TRBJ1-2; clone size: .; V gene: TRBV7-9; CDR3 protein: CASSPPQGLGYGYTF; CDR3 DNA: TGTGCCAGCAGCCCCCCCCAGGGGCTGGGCTATGGCTACACCTTC
D gene: TRBD2; J gene: TRBJ2-7; clone size: .; V gene: TRBV7-6; CDR3 protein: CASSRPSGGSSYEQYF; CDR3 DNA: TGTGCCAGCAGTCGACCGAGCGGGGGAAGCTCCTACGAGCAGTACTTC
D gene: .; J gene: TRBJ2-7; clone size: .; V gene: TRBV19; CDR3 protein: CASSIGPREDEQYF; CDR3 DNA: TGTGCCAGTAGTATCGGCCCGAGGGAGGACGAGCAGTACTTC
D gene: .; J gene: TRBJ2-7; clone size: .; V gene: TRBV5-6; CDR3 protein: CASSLDGGYEQYF; CDR3 DNA: TGTGCCAGCAGCTTGGACGGCGGCTACGAGCAGTACTTC
D gene: TRBD2; J gene: TRBJ2-2; clone size: .; V gene: TRBV5-1; CDR3 protein: CASSFGSGGTGELFF; CDR3 DNA: TGCGCCAGCAGCTTCGGTAGCGGGGGCACCGGGGAGCTGTTTTTT
D gene: TRBD1; J gene: TRBJ2-7; clone size: .; V gene: TRBV7-7; CDR3 protein: CASSPGQGGYEQYF; CDR3 DNA: TGTGCTAGCAGCCCCGGACAGGGAGGCTACGAGCAGTACTTC
D gene: .; J gene: TRBJ1-2; clone size: few; V gene: TRBV6-5; CDR3 protein: CASSYTPGGLDYGYTF; CDR3 DNA: TGTGCCAGCAGTTACACTCCGGGGGGGTTGGACTATGGCTACACCTTC
D gene: TRBD2; J gene: TRBJ2-3; clone size: .; V gene: TRBV4-1; CDR3 protein: CASSQTSGGALKDTQYF; CDR3 DNA: TGCGCCAGCAGCCAGACTAGCGGGGGGGCCTTGAAAGATACGCAGTATTTT
D gene: TRBD2; J gene: TRBJ2-1; clone size: .; V gene: TRBV5-1; CDR3 protein: CASSRGTSGGPYNEQFF; CDR3 DNA: TGCGCCAGCAGCCGGGGGACTAGCGGGGGACCGTACAATGAGCAGTTCTTC
D gene: TRBD1; J gene: TRBJ2-1; clone size: .; V gene: TRBV6-5; CDR3 protein: CASSEGAYNEQFF; CDR3 DNA: TGTGCCAGCTCCGAGGGGGCGTACAATGAGCAGTTCTTC
D gene: TRBD1; J gene: TRBJ1-2; clone size: .; V gene: TRBV6-5; CDR3 protein: CASSPPRGTGYGYTF; CDR3 DNA: TGTGCCAGCAGTCCGCCGCGCGGGACAGGCTATGGCTACACCTTC
D gene: .; J gene: TRBJ2-1; clone size: once; V gene: TRBV7-9; CDR3 protein: CASSLEARGANEQFF; CDR3 DNA: TGTGCCAGCAGCTTAGAAGCCAGGGGGGCCAATGAGCAGTTCTTC
D gene: .; J gene: TRBJ1-1; clone size: .; V gene: TRBV2; CDR3 protein: CATLGENTEAFF; CDR3 DNA: TGTGCCACCCTCGGGGAGAACACTGAAGCTTTCTTT
D gene: .; J gene: TRBJ2-2; clone size: .; V gene: TRBV9; CDR3 protein: CASSVRSELHGELFF; CDR3 DNA: TGTGCCAGCAGCGTACGGTCCGAACTCCACGGGGAGCTGTTTTTT
D gene: .; J gene: TRBJ2-7; clone size: .; V gene: TRBV27; CDR3 protein: CASSSFQGNEQYF; CDR3 DNA: TGTGCCAGCAGTTCTTTTCAGGGGAACGAGCAGTACTTC
D gene: TRBD1; J gene: TRBJ2-1; clone size: .; V gene: TRBV10-3; CDR3 protein: CAIPGQTNNEQFF; CDR3 DNA: TGTGCCATACCGGGACAGACAAACAATGAGCAGTTCTTC
D gene: .; J gene: TRBJ1-1; clone size: .; V gene: TRBV6-5; CDR3 protein: CASSYSGGGFTEAFF; CDR3 DNA: TGTGCCAGCAGTTACTCGGGAGGGGGGTTCACTGAAGCTTTCTTT
D gene: TRBD2; J gene: TRBJ2-7; clone size: .; V gene: TRBV2; CDR3 protein: CASKSGGEYEQYF; CDR3 DNA: TGTGCCAGCAAAAGCGGGGGGGAATACGAGCAGTACTTC
D gene: .; J gene: TRBJ1-1; clone size: .; V gene: TRBV6-1; CDR3 protein: CASSEAGSSTEAFF; CDR3 DNA: TGTGCCAGCAGTGAAGCAGGGAGCAGCACTGAAGCTTTCTTT